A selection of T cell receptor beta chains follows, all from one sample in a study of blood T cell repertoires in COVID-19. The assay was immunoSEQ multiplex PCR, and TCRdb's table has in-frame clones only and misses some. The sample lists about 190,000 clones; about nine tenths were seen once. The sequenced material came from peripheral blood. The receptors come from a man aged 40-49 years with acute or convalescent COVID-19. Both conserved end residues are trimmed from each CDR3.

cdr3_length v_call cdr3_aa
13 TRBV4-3 ASSQDWAGYQPQH
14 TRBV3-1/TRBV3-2 ASSQIAGGWADTQY
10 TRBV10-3 AISQDTYGYT
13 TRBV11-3 ASSRGGASTDTQY
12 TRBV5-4 ASSFGHATYEQY
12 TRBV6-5 ASSYSTVNTEAF
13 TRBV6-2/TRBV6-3 ASSYGQGWADTQY
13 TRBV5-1 ASRRFGGMDYGYT
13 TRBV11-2 ASSQGTGPQETQY
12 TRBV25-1 ASSWSGVGYGYT
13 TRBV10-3 AISADGTGYYGYT
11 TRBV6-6 ASLEDQKGGYT
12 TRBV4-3 ASSLGQGLEKLF
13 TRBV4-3 ASSWDRDSNQPQH
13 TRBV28 ASSLLGGPTYEQY
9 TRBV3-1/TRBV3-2 ASSRGGELF
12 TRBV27 ASSLGGSNQPQH
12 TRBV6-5 ASGPPTGYTEAF
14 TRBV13 ASSFGPLQGEETQY
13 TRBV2 ASSEIVEGPYEQY
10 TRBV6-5 ASGQGWNEQF
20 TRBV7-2 ASSLAPKVRLAGGGFTDTQY
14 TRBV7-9 ASSLGGSGGSDTQY
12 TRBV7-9 ASSRGQLSYGQY
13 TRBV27 ASSLGQGGNQPQH
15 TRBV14 ASSQDLVSSYNSPLH
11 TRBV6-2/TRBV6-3 ASSWTAGMGYT
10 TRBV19 ASRDRNTEAF
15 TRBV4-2 ASSQEVPGLASDTQY
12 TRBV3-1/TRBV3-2 ASSQGQGGYGYT
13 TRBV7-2 ASSPSMRSTDTQY
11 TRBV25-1 ASRTSGMGGYT
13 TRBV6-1 ASSDRGRANYGYT
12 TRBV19 ASNPRGTDNTIY
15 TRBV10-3 AISPLGLAGGGETQY
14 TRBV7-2 ASSLPGEGYNSPLH
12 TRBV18 ASSPAGDNYGYT
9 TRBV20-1 SAVSNTEAF
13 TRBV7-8 ASRRSGPSYNEQF